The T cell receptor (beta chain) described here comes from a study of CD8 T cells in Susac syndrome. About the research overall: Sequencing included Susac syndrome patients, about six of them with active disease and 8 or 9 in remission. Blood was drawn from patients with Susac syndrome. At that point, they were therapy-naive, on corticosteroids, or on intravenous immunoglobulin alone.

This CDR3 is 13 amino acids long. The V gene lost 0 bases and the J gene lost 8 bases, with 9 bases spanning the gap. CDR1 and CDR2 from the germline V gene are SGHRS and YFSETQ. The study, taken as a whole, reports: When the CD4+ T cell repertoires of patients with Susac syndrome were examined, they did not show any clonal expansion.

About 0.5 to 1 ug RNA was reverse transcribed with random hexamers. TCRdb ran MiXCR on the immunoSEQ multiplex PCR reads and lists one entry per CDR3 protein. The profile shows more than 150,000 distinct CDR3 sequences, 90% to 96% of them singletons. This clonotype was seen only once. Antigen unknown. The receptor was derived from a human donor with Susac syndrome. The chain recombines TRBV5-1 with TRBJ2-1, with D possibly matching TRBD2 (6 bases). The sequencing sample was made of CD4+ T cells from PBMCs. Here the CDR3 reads CASSLVGGYEQFF. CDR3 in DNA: TGCGCCAGCAGCTTGGTTGGAGGGTATGAGCAGTTCTTC.